Each of the 9 T cell receptor beta chains below was sequenced from the same sample in a study of Ad26.COV2.S vaccination and SARS-CoV-2 variants. Treatment here: roughly 20 received Ad26.COV2.S at low or high dose, single or two shots; several received placebo; per-sample allocation not given. On day 63 after the first injection, vaccine and placebo recipients gave samples. Here immunoSEQ multiplex PCR was the method, and the copy in TCRdb shows in-frame clones only, minus some. The table has hundreds of thousands of clones, about nine tenths seen once. The sequences come from peripheral blood, collected in a trial of Ad26.COV2.S vaccine versus placebo. The origin of the receptors is a person aged 18 to 59 who received the Ad26.COV2.S COVID-19 vaccine or a placebo.

The CDR3 loop is CASSSRGTGYNEQFF. The DNA for the CDR3 is TGTGCCAGCAGCTCCCGGGGAACAGGTTACAATGAGCAGTTCTTC. The V gene is TRBV9, the J gene TRBJ2-1, with D perhaps matching TRBD1 or TRBD2 (5 bases each). This CDR3 has 15 residues. Germline CDR1 reads SGDLS; CDR2 reads YYNGEE. V lost 4 bases to trimming and J lost 4 bases, with 15 bases between them.

The chain uses TRBV28 and TRBJ1-3, with D unclear. The CDR3 loop spans 14 amino acids. Trimming took 6 bases from V and 0 from J, leaving 9 bases between them. The germline V gene has CDR1 MDHEN and CDR2 SYDVKM. The chain's CDR3 is CASSPPRSGNTIYF. In DNA form, the CDR3 reads TGTGCCAGCAGCCCTCCCCGCTCTGGAAACACCATATATTTT. Filled out from reference TRBV28 and TRBJ1-3, the complete variable domain reads DVKVTQSSRYLVKRTGEKVFLECVQDMDHENMFWYRQDPGLGLRLIYFSYDVKMKEKGDIPEGYSVSREKKERFSLILESASTNQTSMYLCASSPPRSGNTIYFGEGSWLTVV.

This rearrangement joins TRBV15 to TRBJ2-2; 9 bases agree with TRBD1. Trimming took 2 bases from V and 7 from J; bases not matched to a gene: 8. Germline values: CDR1 LNHNV, CDR2 YYDKDF (reference sequence). The CDR3 sequence is 16 residues long. CDR3 in amino acids: CATSRPGQGFGGELFF. The CDR3 bases are TGTGCCACCAGCAGACCGGGACAGGGATTCGGCGGGGAGCTGTTTTTT.

This sequence joins TRBV14 and TRBJ1-2, with 10 bases aligning to TRBD1. Germline CDR1 and CDR2: SGHDN and FVKESK. This CDR3 comprises 15 residues. Trimming took 1 base from V and 4 from J; bases not matched to a gene: 3. The DNA of the CDR3 is TGTGCCAGCAGCCAAGGGACAGGGGGAGGCTATGGCTACACCTTC. Translated, it gives CASSQGTGGGYGYTF.

Concerning this clone: The identical CDR3 is also encoded by other nucleotide sequences in the sample. The V and J genes are TRBV30 and TRBJ2-3, with D hard to call. The ends were cut back, 0 bases at V and 0 bases at J, with 4 bases in the middle. Per the germline V gene, CDR1 is GTSNPN and CDR2 is SVGIG (reference sequence). The CDR3 totals 13 residues. CDR3 in amino acids: CAWSVRSTDTQYF. In nucleotides, the CDR3 is TGTGCCTGGAGTGTACGCAGCACAGATACGCAGTATTTT.

In nucleotides, the CDR3 is TGTGCCAGCAGAATAATACCGGGACAGGGTTTCACCGGGGAGCTGTTTTTT. This sequence encodes CASRIIPGQGFTGELFF. The genes are TRBV27 and TRBJ2-2, with TRBD1 matching 9 bases. This CDR3 comprises 17 residues. CDR1 MNHEY and CDR2 SMNVEV come from the germline V gene (reference sequence). V was clipped by 6 bases and J by 4 bases; unmatched bases: 12.

The V gene is TRBV4-2, the J gene TRBJ1-3; D not resolved. Germline CDR1 LGHNA, CDR2 YNFKEQ. V was cut by 1 base and J by 7 bases, with 11 bases left in between. The CDR3 covers 14 residues. CDR3 sequence (DNA): TGTGCCAGCAGCCAAGTGGAAAGGGCGAACACCATATATTTT. Translation gives CASSQVERANTIYF.

The chain recombines TRBV19 with TRBJ1-6; 7 nucleotides line up with TRBD1. Trimming took 1 base from V and 4 from J; bases not matched to a gene: 4. The germline V gene has CDR1 LNHDA and CDR2 SQIVND (reference sequence). This CDR3 contains 16 residues. CDR3 protein: CASSIGQGEYNSPLHF. The CDR3 region has the DNA TGTGCCAGTAGTATAGGACAGGGCGAATATAATTCACCCCTCCACTTT.

The chain employs TRBV11-1 and TRBJ2-2; 7 bases map to TRBD1. CDR1 and CDR2 (germline): SGHAT, FQDESV (reference sequence). The CDR3 runs 15 residues. Germline trimming cut 5 bases from V and 6 bases from J; bases unmatched to any gene: 9. CDR3 in amino acids: CASSQTRTGAGELFF. CDR3 nucleotides: TGTGCCAGCAGCCAAACCCGGACAGGCGCCGGGGAGCTGTTTTTT. The whole variable domain, filled in from reference TRBV11-1 and TRBJ2-2, reads EAEVAQSPRYKITEKSQAVAFWCDPISGHATLYWYRQILGQGPELLVQFQDESVVDDSQLPKDRFSAERLKGVDSTLKIQPAELGDSAMYLCASSQTRTGAGELFFGEGSRLTVL.